Presented here are 13 T cell receptor beta chains from one specimen sequenced in a study of T cells in Graves' hyperthyroidism and ophthalmopathy. Using RNA transcripts as the source, TCR beta CDR3 regions were amplified. A first-round RT-PCR of the TCR CDR3 used the HTBI primer set. TCRdb re-derived calls from the multiplex PCR reads in MiXCR, one entry per CDR3 protein. This sample yields approximately 400,000 distinct CDR3 sequences, of which about 13% are seen a single time; less than 25% belongs to the top ten. The sequenced material came from blood. All receptors derive from a young man with Graves' hyperthyroidism that later progressed to Graves' ophthalmopathy.

This clonotype was detected many times. The chain combines TRBV27 with TRBJ2-5, with 7 positions matching TRBD2. The ends lost 5 bases at V and 6 bases at J; junction bases unmatched: 9. From germline, CDR1 is MNHEY and CDR2 SMNVEV (reference sequence). This CDR3 region has 14 residues. In DNA form, the CDR3 reads TGTGCCAGCAGTGCCCGGACTAGTGTCAAGACCCAGTACTTC. Its translation is CASSARTSVKTQYF.

CDR3 sequence: CASSGTGLEQFF. The CDR3 DNA sequence: TGTGCCAGCAGCGGGACAGGACTTGAGCAGTTCTTC. The chain carries TRBV5-4 and TRBJ2-1; 8 bases match TRBD1. The CDR3 sequence is 12 residues long. CDR1 and CDR2 from the germline V gene are SGHNT and YYREEE (reference sequence). Trimming removed 4 bases from V and 9 bases from J; junction bases left unmatched: 3.

This clonotype was counted at least ten times. V is TRBV7-9 and J is TRBJ2-1, with D tentatively TRBD1 or TRBD2 (5 bases each). Germline CDR1 SEHNR, CDR2 FQNEAQ (reference sequence). V was pared by 5 bases and J by 6 bases, with 17 bases between. The CDR3 consists of 15 residues. CDR3 region: CASSSLREFGNEQFF. CDR3 DNA sequence: TGTGCCAGCAGCAGCCTCAGGGAGTTCGGCAATGAGCAGTTCTTC.

This clonotype was seen many times. This chain links TRBV2 with TRBJ2-2; possible D gene TRBD1, 5 bases. There are 14 residues in the CDR3. The germline CDR1 and CDR2 sequences are SNHLY and FYNNEI. Trimming cost V 2 bases and J 3 bases, with 7 bases left between them. CDR3 protein: CASSEQGYTGELFF. For the CDR3, the DNA is TGTGCCAGCAGTGAACAGGGCTACACCGGGGAGCTGTTTTTT.

Regarding this clonotype: This may come from a read error, since a much larger clone is one base off. The chain has TRBV28 and TRBJ1-1, with a possible D match to TRBD1 (5 bases). The CDR3 covers 14 residues. Germline lookup yields CDR1 MDHEN and CDR2 SYDVKM. V was trimmed by 7 bases and J by 3 bases, leaving 15 bases between them. CDR3 loop: CASNPAGADTEAFF. The CDR3 nucleotides are TGTGCCAGCAACCCCGCCGGGGCGGACACTGAAGCTTTCTTT.

This clonotype was counted ten times or more. This rearrangement joins TRBV28 to TRBJ1-2; D perhaps matches TRBD1 (6 bases). CDR3 size: 13 residues. The germline V gene encodes CDR1 MDHEN and CDR2 SYDVKM. The V and J ends lost 8 bases and 3 bases respectively, with 13 bases between them. The CDR3 DNA reads as TGTGCCAGCTCACTGACAGGCCACTATGGCTACACCTTC. This gives the protein CASSLTGHYGYTF.

This chain joins TRBV12-3 or TRBV12-4 and TRBJ2-1; D unclear. V gave up 3 bases and J gave up 9 bases, with 12 bases separating them. The CDR3 runs to 13 residues. The CDR3 sequence: CASSFPPGSEQFF. As DNA, the CDR3 is TGTGCCAGCAGTTTCCCCCCCGGCAGTGAGCAGTTCTTC.

This chain joins TRBV5-1 and TRBJ2-7; D tentatively fits TRBD1 or TRBD2 (5 bases each). Per germline, CDR1 SGHRS and CDR2 YFSETQ. Between the trimmed V and J ends, which lost 7 bases and 0 bases, there was a span of 14 bases. This CDR3 comprises 14 residues. The CDR3 sequence: CASAPGTVSYEQYF. The CDR3, as DNA: TGCGCCAGCGCCCCCGGGACGGTCTCCTACGAGCAGTACTTC. The entire variable domain, with the rest obtained from reference TRBV5-1 and TRBJ2-7, is as follows: KAGVTQTPRYLIKTRGQQVTLSCSPISGHRSVSWYQQTPGQGLQFLFEYFSETQRNKGNFPGRFSGRQFSNSRSEMNVSTLELGDSALYLCASAPGTVSYEQYFGPGTRLTVT.

This clonotype was counted ten times or more. The V call is TRBV11-3, the J call TRBJ2-5, with D perhaps TRBD2 (5 bases). Looked up from germline, CDR1 is SGHNT and CDR2 is YENEEA. The CDR3 covers 12 residues. V shed 5 bases and J shed 9 bases, with 13 bases lying between them. In DNA form, the CDR3 reads TGTGCCAGCAGCACCGGGCCGGAGGCCCAGTACTTC. Translation gives CASSTGPEAQYF.

This clonotype was observed at least ten times. The chain links TRBV29-1 to TRBJ1-5; 9 bases align to TRBD1. Germline values: CDR1 SQVTM, CDR2 ANQGSEA. The CDR3 spans 13 residues. V lost 7 bases and J lost 5; bases outside the gene matches: 6. CDR3 nucleotide sequence: TGCAGCGCCGGGACAGGGCGAGATCAGCCCCAGCATTTT. Its translation: CSAGTGRDQPQHF. Full variable domain (rest looked up from reference TRBV29-1 and TRBJ1-5): SAVISQKPSRDICQRGTSLTIQCQVDSQVTMMFWYRQQPGQSLTLIATANQGSEATYESGFVIDKFPISRPNLTFSTLTVSNMSPEDSSIYLCSAGTGRDQPQHFGDGTRLSIL.

The CDR3 sequence: CASSENSGRFYETQYF. The CDR3 DNA sequence: TGTGCCAGCAGTGAAAATAGCGGGAGGTTTTACGAGACCCAGTACTTC. This chain connects TRBV27 to TRBJ2-5, with TRBD2 matching over 10 bases. CDR1 and CDR2 from the germline V gene are MNHEY and SMNVEV (reference sequence). This CDR3 has 16 amino acids. The V and J ends lost 5 bases and 5 bases, in that order; junction bases with no gene match: 11.

This clonotype came up many times. The rearrangement links TRBV20-1 to TRBJ2-5; D possibly corresponds to TRBD2 (5 bases). V was cut by 0 bases and J by 7 bases, with 6 bases left in between. This CDR3 spans 11 amino acids. CDR1 and CDR2 from the germline V gene are DFQATT and SNEGSKA (reference sequence). The CDR3 region is CSARDRGTQYF. The CDR3 coding sequence is TGCAGTGCTAGAGACCGGGGGACCCAGTACTTC.

This clonotype was counted only a few times. A much larger clone is a single base away; this may be a read error. The chain uses TRBV15 and TRBJ2-7; D might be TRBD2 (5 bases). The CDR3 has 15 amino acids. The V gene's germline CDR1 is LNHNV and CDR2 YYDKDF (reference sequence). The CDR3, as DNA: TGTGCCACCAGCAGAGTGCTGGGAGTTCTGAGCGAGCAGTGCTTC. Translating gives CATSRVLGVLSEQCF.